A selection of T cell receptor beta chains follows, all from one sample in a study of naive and memory T cell subsets. MiXCR, run by TCRdb on the UMI-ligation and nested PCR reads, gives a single entry per CDR3 protein. The repertoire holds more than 100,000 distinct CDR3 sequences, with roughly 32% as singletons. Sequenced input: central memory CD4+ T cells from blood. These receptors all come from a human donor in good health. CDR3s include the opening cysteine and the closing phenylalanine or tryptophan. Each record gives: CDR3 length, D gene, clone size, J gene, V gene, CDR3 protein, CDR3 DNA. The D gene is left open where the match is weak. Clone size appears in some rows only: once, few, many, or a class for an expanded clone.

>15|.|few|TRBJ2-7|TRBV18
CASSQTRTQSYEQYF
TGTGCCAGCTCACAGACTCGAACCCAATCCTACGAGCAGTACTTC
>14|TRBD1|few|TRBJ1-1|TRBV20-1
CRVRDRAMNTEAFF
TGCAGGGTCCGGGACAGGGCCATGAACACTGAAGCTTTCTTT
>15|.|many|TRBJ1-5|TRBV27
CASSLSSGSNQPQHF
TGTGCCAGCAGTTTAAGTTCCGGCAGCAATCAGCCCCAGCATTTT
>14|.|few|TRBJ2-2|TRBV10-1
CASSVGAWTGELFF
TGCGCCAGCAGTGTGGGGGCTTGGACCGGGGAGCTGTTTTTT
>15|TRBD2|.|TRBJ2-1|TRBV10-3
CAISAGTSFMNEQFF
TGTGCCATCAGTGCGGGGACTAGTTTCATGAATGAGCAGTTCTTC
>15|TRBD1|few|TRBJ2-5|TRBV28
CASSAGTGTQETQYF
TGTGCCAGCAGTGCGGGGACAGGGACTCAAGAGACCCAGTACTTC
>13|.|.|TRBJ1-6|TRBV7-9
CASRLVGDSPLHF
TGTGCCAGCAGGCTAGTCGGGGACTCACCCCTCCACTTT
>16|TRBD1|.|TRBJ2-6|TRBV28
CASSQQGAGGANVLTF
TGTGCCAGCAGTCAACAGGGGGCCGGTGGGGCCAACGTCCTGACTTTC
>15|TRBD1|.|TRBJ2-1|TRBV7-6
CASSLSGTGVNEQFF
TGTGCCAGCAGCTTAAGCGGGACAGGGGTCAATGAGCAGTTCTTC
>15|TRBD2|few|TRBJ2-5|TRBV24-1
CATSERTSGRETQYF
TGTGCCACCAGTGAACGCACTAGCGGGAGAGAGACCCAGTACTTC
>16|TRBD1|.|TRBJ2-7|TRBV27
CASSLRVRDRGYEQYF
TGTGCCAGCAGTTTAAGGGTACGGGACAGGGGGTACGAGCAGTACTTC
>19|TRBD2|few|TRBJ2-1|TRBV6-2/TRBV6-3
CASSYWFGTSGRQNNEQFF
TGTGCCAGCAGTTACTGGTTCGGAACTAGCGGGAGGCAAAACAATGAGCAGTTCTTC
>16|TRBD1|.|TRBJ2-1|TRBV14
CASSHRTGGRSNEQFF
TGTGCCAGCAGCCATCGGACAGGGGGCCGGTCCAATGAGCAGTTCTTC
>17|TRBD1|once|TRBJ1-1|TRBV5-1
CASSFFWDSLQGTEAFF
TGCGCCAGCAGTTTCTTCTGGGACAGTCTCCAGGGAACTGAAGCTTTCTTT
>14|.|.|TRBJ2-4|TRBV15
CATSRDIEGYIQYF
TGTGCCACCAGCAGAGATATCGAGGGTTACATTCAGTACTTC
>12|.|.|TRBJ2-3|TRBV30
CAWSSKERTQYF
TGTGCCTGGAGTTCTAAGGAACGTACGCAGTATTTT
>16|.|.|TRBJ1-4|TRBV28
CASRRRTDLNNEKLFF
TGTGCCAGCAGGAGGCGTACGGACCTCAATAATGAAAAACTGTTTTTT
>16|TRBD2|medium-sized|TRBJ2-7|TRBV28
CASSLLTSVSSYEQYF
TGTGCCAGCAGTTTACTCACTAGCGTTAGCTCCTACGAGCAGTACTTC
>14|.|.|TRBJ1-1|TRBV6-5
CASSYSPANTEAFF
TGTGCCAGCAGTTACTCTCCCGCGAACACTGAAGCTTTCTTT
>15|.|many|TRBJ1-5|TRBV27
CASTPRGEGHQPQHF
TGTGCCAGCACCCCCAGGGGTGAAGGACATCAGCCCCAGCATTTT
>15|.|few|TRBJ1-1|TRBV5-4
CASSPGGSPNTEAFF
TGTGCCAGCAGCCCGGGAGGATCTCCGAACACTGAAGCTTTCTTT
>17|.|many|TRBJ2-1|TRBV14
CASSQEVEDFTYNEQFF
TGTGCCAGCAGCCAAGAGGTGGAAGACTTTACCTACAATGAGCAGTTCTTC
>19|TRBD1|.|TRBJ1-2|TRBV4-1
CASSPPPGDRGRVGYGYTF
TGCGCCAGCAGCCCCCCCCCCGGGGACAGGGGGCGAGTCGGCTATGGCTACACCTTC
>13|.|few|TRBJ2-1|TRBV5-1
CASSLNVENEQFF
TGCGCCAGCAGCTTGAACGTTGAGAATGAGCAGTTCTTC
>15|TRBD2|.|TRBJ2-3|TRBV7-3
CASSLDSAGVATQYF
TGTGCCAGCAGCTTAGATTCGGCGGGAGTAGCTACGCAGTACTTT
>16|TRBD2|.|TRBJ2-1|TRBV9
CASSPRLAGFNNEQFF
TGTGCCAGCAGTCCTCGACTAGCGGGCTTTAACAATGAGCAGTTCTTC
>15|.|.|TRBJ1-1|TRBV6-1
CASSERGQWGTEAFF
TGTGCCAGCAGTGAACGGGGGCAATGGGGCACTGAAGCTTTCTTT
>14|.|.|TRBJ2-3|TRBV7-2
CASSQSHRSDTQYF
TGTGCCAGCAGCCAGTCTCATAGGTCAGATACGCAGTATTTT
>17|.|.|TRBJ2-4|TRBV3-1
CASSPSGVTGAKNIQYF
TGTGCCAGCAGCCCTTCGGGCGTAACGGGAGCCAAAAACATTCAGTACTTC
>19|.|.|TRBJ2-1|TRBV15
CATSKPGRGLAVSYNEQFF
TGTGCCACCAGCAAGCCAGGGAGGGGGCTAGCGGTGTCATACAATGAGCAGTTCTTC
>14|.|.|TRBJ1-6|TRBV19
CASSIRRSNSPLHF
TGTGCCAGTAGTATCCGCAGGAGTAATTCACCCCTCCACTTT
>15|TRBD1|.|TRBJ2-1|TRBV24-1
CATSDPQGAYNEQFF
TGTGCCACCAGTGATCCACAGGGGGCCTACAATGAGCAGTTCTTC
>12|.|few|TRBJ2-1|TRBV7-9
CASSFSTPEQFF
TGTGCCAGCAGCTTTTCGACCCCTGAGCAGTTCTTC
>15|TRBD2|.|TRBJ2-2|TRBV20-1
CSAPGGRAGTGELFF
TGCAGTGCCCCCGGCGGGAGGGCGGGCACCGGGGAGCTGTTTTTT
>14|TRBD2|once|TRBJ2-1|TRBV12-3/TRBV12-4
CATPVGGLGGEQFF
TGTGCCACCCCAGTCGGGGGACTAGGTGGAGAGCAGTTCTTC
>13|TRBD2|.|TRBJ2-7|TRBV20-1
CSAVGLAGHEQYF
TGCAGTGCTGTCGGACTAGCGGGCCACGAGCAGTACTTC
>13|.|.|TRBJ1-1|TRBV30
CAWSADLNTEAFF
TGTGCCTGGAGTGCCGACCTCAACACTGAAGCTTTCTTT
>13|.|.|TRBJ2-3|TRBV24-1
CATSAPGVDTQYF
TGTGCCACCAGCGCCCCCGGTGTCGATACGCAGTATTTT
>13|.|few|TRBJ1-2|TRBV6-2/TRBV6-3
CASSKSGNYGYTF
TGTGCCAGCAGCAAGTCAGGCAACTATGGCTACACCTTC
>15|TRBD2|.|TRBJ2-7|TRBV7-9
CASSFLAGGQIEQYF
TGTGCCAGCAGCTTCTTGGCGGGAGGGCAGATCGAGCAGTACTTC
>12|.|.|TRBJ2-1|TRBV29-1
CSLRTTYNEQFF
TGCAGCCTCAGGACTACTTACAATGAGCAGTTCTTC
>13|.|.|TRBJ2-7|TRBV27
CASSRGAWDEQYF
TGTGCCAGCTCTCGGGGGGCATGGGACGAGCAGTACTTC
>15|TRBD1|.|TRBJ1-2|TRBV5-1
CASSFGTGGDYGYTF
TGCGCCAGCAGCTTCGGGACAGGGGGAGATTATGGCTACACCTTC
>16|TRBD1|.|TRBJ1-5|TRBV28
CASTPGGRGVNQPQHF
TGTGCCAGCACTCCCGGGGGCAGGGGGGTCAATCAGCCCCAGCATTTT
>15|TRBD1|.|TRBJ2-7|TRBV6-6
CASSSSGTGVYEQYF
TGTGCCAGCAGTTCCTCCGGGACAGGGGTATACGAGCAGTACTTC
>12|.|.|TRBJ2-5|TRBV28
CASLDFQETQYF
TGTGCCAGCCTGGACTTTCAAGAGACCCAGTACTTC
>14|.|few|TRBJ2-5|TRBV7-2
CASRPGPSSETQYF
TGTGCCAGCAGGCCCGGGCCCTCCTCGGAGACCCAGTACTTC
>16|.|.|TRBJ2-1|TRBV6-5
CASSYGGTGLYNEQFF
TGTGCCAGCAGTTACGGGGGGACTGGATTATACAATGAGCAGTTCTTC
>14|.|once|TRBJ2-7|TRBV12-3/TRBV12-4
CASSFGQLSYEQYF
TGTGCCAGCAGTTTTGGACAGCTCTCCTACGAGCAGTACTTC
>15|.|few|TRBJ2-2|TRBV4-1
CASSQGVANTGELFF
TGCGCCAGCAGCCAGGGGGTAGCGAACACCGGGGAGCTGTTTTTT
>17|.|.|TRBJ1-1|TRBV12-3/TRBV12-4
CASSLRRQGDRNTEAFF
TGTGCCAGCAGTTTGCGTCGGCAGGGTGATCGGAACACTGAAGCTTTCTTT
>18|TRBD1|.|TRBJ1-6|TRBV27
CASSLRLMRGQRNSPLHF
TGTGCCAGCAGTTTACGGCTGATGCGGGGACAGCGAAATTCACCCCTCCACTTT
>14|TRBD2|few|TRBJ2-1|TRBV12-3/TRBV12-4
CASSPELAGREQFF
TGTGCCAGCAGCCCCGAACTAGCGGGAAGAGAGCAGTTCTTC
>14|.|few|TRBJ2-1|TRBV19
CASSPGQLWNEQFF
TGTGCCAGTAGTCCTGGACAGCTCTGGAATGAGCAGTTCTTC
>15|.|.|TRBJ2-1|TRBV12-3/TRBV12-4
CASSLGGGGDNEQFF
TGTGCCAGCAGTTTAGGTGGGGGCGGCGACAATGAGCAGTTCTTC
>14|.|.|TRBJ1-1|TRBV3-1
CASSTYVMNTEAFF
TGTGCCAGCAGCACATACGTCATGAACACTGAAGCTTTCTTT
>12|.|.|TRBJ2-3|TRBV20-1
CSASGGTDTQYF
TGCAGTGCTTCCGGGGGCACAGATACGCAGTATTTT
>14|.|.|TRBJ2-2|TRBV20-1
CSANGMANTGELFF
TGCAGTGCTAATGGGATGGCGAACACCGGGGAGCTGTTTTTT
>13|TRBD1|.|TRBJ2-7|TRBV10-3
CATKDRDSYEQYF
TGTGCCACCAAAGACCGGGACAGCTACGAGCAGTACTTC
>20|.|.|TRBJ1-4|TRBV5-5
CASSPTGVGDVFGLYEKLFF
TGTGCCAGCAGCCCCACGGGGGTTGGGGACGTTTTCGGTCTGTATGAAAAACTGTTTTTT